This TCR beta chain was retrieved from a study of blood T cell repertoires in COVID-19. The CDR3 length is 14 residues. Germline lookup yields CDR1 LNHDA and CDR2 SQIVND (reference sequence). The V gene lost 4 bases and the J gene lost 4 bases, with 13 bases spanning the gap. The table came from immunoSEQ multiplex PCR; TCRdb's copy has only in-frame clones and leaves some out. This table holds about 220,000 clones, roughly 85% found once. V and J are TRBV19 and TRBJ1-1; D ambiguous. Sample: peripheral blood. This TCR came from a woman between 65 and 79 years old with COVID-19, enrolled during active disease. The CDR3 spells CASSNNQVGTEAFF. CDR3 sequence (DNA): TGTGCCAGTAGTAATAACCAGGTTGGCACTGAAGCTTTCTTT.